Included here is one T cell receptor (beta chain) sequence, with context. Other DNA sequences within the sample encode an identical CDR3. This sample is drawn from a study of cytomegalovirus exposure and HLA in healthy donors. Only in-frame clones appear in the TCRdb table, and some are missing; sequencing was by immunoSEQ multiplex PCR. The sample carries approximately 280,000 clones, around 85% recorded once. Germline lookup yields CDR1 ENHRY and CDR2 SYGVKD. The CDR3 totals 14 residues. V shed 0 bases and J shed 3 bases, with 9 bases lying between them. The rearrangement joins TRBV10-3 to TRBJ2-7; tentatively, D is TRBD1 (5 bases). This receptor was identified in a woman aged 18-35 years in good health and CMV-seronegative. Sequencing was performed on PBMCs. CDR3: CAISESGQGYEQYF. CDR3 DNA sequence: TGTGCCATCAGTGAGTCGGGGCAGGGCTACGAGCAGTACTTC.